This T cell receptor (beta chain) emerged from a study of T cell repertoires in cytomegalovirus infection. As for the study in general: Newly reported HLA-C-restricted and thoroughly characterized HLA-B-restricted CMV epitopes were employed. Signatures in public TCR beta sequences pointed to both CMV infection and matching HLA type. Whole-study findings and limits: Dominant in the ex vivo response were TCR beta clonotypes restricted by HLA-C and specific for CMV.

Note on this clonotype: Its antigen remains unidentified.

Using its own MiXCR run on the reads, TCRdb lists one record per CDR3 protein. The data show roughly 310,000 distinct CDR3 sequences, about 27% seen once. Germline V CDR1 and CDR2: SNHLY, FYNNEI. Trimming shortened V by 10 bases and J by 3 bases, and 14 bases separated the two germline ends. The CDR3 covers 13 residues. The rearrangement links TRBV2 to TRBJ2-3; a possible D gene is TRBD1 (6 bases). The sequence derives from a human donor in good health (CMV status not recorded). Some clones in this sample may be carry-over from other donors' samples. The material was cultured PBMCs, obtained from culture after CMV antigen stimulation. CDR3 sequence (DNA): TGTGCCACTACAGGACAGATGACAGATACGCAGTATTTT. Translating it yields CATTGQMTDTQYF.